Below, 10 T cell receptor beta chains from the same sample are listed, as sequenced in a study of technical replicates of blood from a handful of donors. Only in-frame clones appear in the TCRdb table, and some are missing; sequencing was by immunoSEQ multiplex PCR. The sample includes some 78,000 clones, 94% of them seen just once. Sequencing input: T cells isolated from PBMCs. Receptors originate from a human donor in good health.

The chain has TRBV7-3 and TRBJ2-5; D remains unclear. Germline V CDR1 and CDR2: SGHTA, FQGTGA. The length of the CDR3 is 14 residues. The V end was cut by 5 bases, the J end by 5 bases, with 15 bases between. In DNA form, the CDR3 reads TGTGCCAGCAGCGACGGGTTAGAGTCCGAGACCCAGTACTTC. This translates into CASSDGLESETQYF.

The chain employs TRBV7-3 and TRBJ2-2; D possibly corresponds to TRBD1 (5 bases). The V gene lost 1 base and the J gene lost 4 bases, with 16 bases spanning the gap. CDR3 length equals 17 residues. Germline V gene lookup returns CDR1 SGHTA and CDR2 FQGTGA. CDR3 in amino acids: CASSLNPGPLITGELFF. As DNA, the CDR3 is TGTGCCAGCAGCTTAAATCCAGGGCCTCTGATCACCGGGGAGCTGTTTTTT. The whole variable domain, remainder taken from reference TRBV7-3 and TRBJ2-2, is GAGVSQTPSNKVTEKGKYVELRCDPISGHTALYWYRQSLGQGPEFLIYFQGTGAADDSGLPNDRFFAVRPEGSVSTLKIQRTERGDSAVYLCASSLNPGPLITGELFFGEGSRLTVL.

The chain recombines TRBV6-6 with TRBJ2-1, with 7 bases aligning to TRBD2. The trim removed 2 bases at V and 8 bases at J, leaving 6 bases unmatched. Germline CDR1 and CDR2: MNHNY and SVGAGI (reference sequence). This CDR3 contains 14 residues. The CDR3 here is CASSYTGTTYEQFF. CDR3 DNA sequence: TGTGCCAGCAGTTACACCGGGACTACCTATGAGCAGTTCTTC.

This rearrangement joins TRBV18 to TRBJ2-3, with 7 nucleotides matching TRBD2. Trimming removed 7 bases from V and 2 bases from J; junction bases left unmatched: 6. Germline CDR1 reads KGHSH; CDR2 reads LQKENI. The CDR3 has 14 amino acids. This CDR3 is CASLGRADTDTQYF. For the CDR3, the DNA is TGTGCCAGCTTGGGGAGGGCGGACACAGATACGCAGTATTTT.

This chain joins TRBV6-6 and TRBJ1-1; the D is unclear. Trimming removed 4 bases at V and 6 bases at J, with 12 bases between. CDR3 length: 13 amino acids. The germline CDR1 and CDR2 sequences are MNHNY and SVGAGI (reference sequence). The CDR3, as DNA: TGTGCCAGCAGTTCCTCGGCCCAATCTGAAGCTTTCTTT. This codes for CASSSSAQSEAFF.

This rearrangement joins TRBV6-5 to TRBJ2-5; D may be TRBD1 (6 bases). The germline gives CDR1 MNHEY, CDR2 SVGAGI. Trimming took off 0 bases at V and 7 bases at J, with 15 bases between the two ends. The CDR3 has 15 residues. The CDR3 sequence is CASSYSNRALGTQYF. The DNA for the CDR3 is TGTGCCAGCAGTTACTCGAACAGGGCCCTAGGGACCCAGTACTTC.

The table lists this clone with a count of one. The chain couples TRBV2 to TRBJ1-3; perhaps TRBD1 as D (5 bases). The ends were cut back, 2 bases at V and 0 bases at J, with 11 bases in the middle. CDR1 is SNHLY, CDR2 FYNNEI, per germline. The CDR3 is made up of 16 amino acids. CDR3 sequence: CASSERAGRSGNTIYF. The CDR3 nucleotides read TGTGCCAGCAGTGAACGGGCAGGGCGCTCTGGAAACACCATATATTTT. The variable domain in full, completed from reference TRBV2 and TRBJ1-3, reads EPEVTQTPSHQVTQMGQEVILRCVPISNHLYFYWYRQILGQKVEFLVSFYNNEISEKSEIFDDQFSVERPDGSNFTLKIRSTKLEDSAMYFCASSERAGRSGNTIYFGEGSWLTVV.

The V gene is TRBV5-4, the J gene TRBJ2-5; a weak D match, TRBD1 (5 bases). Trimming cost V 1 base and J 5 bases, with 9 bases left between them. This CDR3 contains 13 residues. Germline-derived CDR1 and CDR2 are SGHNT and YYREEE (reference sequence). The CDR3 is CASSLPGWETQYF. DNA for the CDR3: TGTGCCAGCAGCTTGCCAGGGTGGGAGACCCAGTACTTC.

The gene calls are TRBV6-1 and TRBJ2-6, with no clear D. The CDR3 length is 18 residues. The germline V gene has CDR1 MNHNS and CDR2 SASEGT. The V end was cut by 2 bases, the J end by 4 bases, with 18 bases between. DNA of the CDR3: TGTGCCAGCAGTGAATTTACGGTTGTTGTATCAGGGGCCAACGTCCTGACTTTC. Translating gives CASSEFTVVVSGANVLTF.

This clone was counted once. This chain uses TRBV27 with TRBJ2-7; TRBD2 matches at 8 bases. The CDR3 totals 14 residues. Unmatched junction bases numbered 3, after V lost 2 bases and J lost 3 bases. The germline V gene encodes CDR1 MNHEY and CDR2 SMNVEV (reference sequence). In nucleotides, the CDR3 is TGTGCCAGCAGTTTAACTAGCGGTTTCTACGAGCAGTACTTC. Its protein is CASSLTSGFYEQYF.